The 27 T cell receptor beta chains reported below all come from one sample, sequenced in a study of yellow fever vaccine responses in identical twins. TCRdb called the RT-PCR reads again in MiXCR, with one record for every CDR3 protein. The sample shows 3,000 to 3,500 distinct CDR3 sequences, about 88% of them seen only once. Sample: T cells from blood (PBMCs), unsorted or a sorted subset (not recorded which), taken before or after yellow fever vaccination (not recorded which). Every receptor here comes from a woman younger than 30 who received the yellow fever vaccine.

The J gene is TRBJ1-1, the V gene TRBV5-1; D is unresolved. The CDR3 length is 14 residues. The V end lost 0 bases, the J end lost 0 bases, and 6 bases lay between the germline ends. CDR1 SGHRS and CDR2 YFSETQ come from the germline V gene. The CDR3 DNA is TGCGCCAGCAGCTTGGTTACATTGAACACTGAAGCTTTCTTT. Its protein product is CASSLVTLNTEAFF. Looking up the rest from reference TRBV5-1 and TRBJ1-1 gives the full variable domain: KAGVTQTPRYLIKTRGQQVTLSCSPISGHRSVSWYQQTPGQGLQFLFEYFSETQRNKGNFPGRFSGRQFSNSRSEMNVSTLELGDSALYLCASSLVTLNTEAFFGQGTRLTVV.

V and J are TRBV29-1 and TRBJ1-2; weak D call: TRBD1 (5 bases). This CDR3 has 15 amino acids. The V and J ends lost 0 bases and 1 base respectively, with 12 bases between them. Germline V gene sequence: CDR1 SQVTM, CDR2 ANQGSEA. The CDR3, as DNA: TGCAGCGTTGAAGATCGGGACGGCCTTAACTATGGCTACACCTTC. Its translation is CSVEDRDGLNYGYTF.

The rearrangement uses TRBV18 and TRBJ2-3; 7 bases match TRBD2. The germline V gene has CDR1 KGHSH and CDR2 LQKENI. This CDR3 contains 15 residues. Trimming cost V 3 bases and J 7 bases; bases outside gene matches: 10. This CDR3 reads CASSPPSSGVNTQYF. The CDR3, as DNA: TGTGCCAGCTCACCCCCGAGCAGCGGGGTCAATACGCAGTATTTT.

This sequence joins TRBV20-1 and TRBJ2-7, with 11 bases lining up with TRBD1. Trimming took 2 bases from V and 4 from J; bases not matched to a gene: 7. The CDR3 contains 15 residues. The germline V gene has CDR1 DFQATT and CDR2 SNEGSKA (reference sequence). The CDR3 nucleotides read TGCAGTGCTAGAACGGACAGGGGGCCTCCTTACGAGCAGTACTTC. Its translation: CSARTDRGPPYEQYF.

The chain has TRBV7-1 and TRBJ2-1; D is perhaps TRBD2 (5 bases). TRBV7-1 is an open reading frame whose function is uncertain. This CDR3 has 16 amino acids. V was clipped by 5 bases and J by 1 base, with 15 bases between them. The CDR3 DNA sequence: TGTGCCAGCAGCCCAATTTTGGGAGTGTCCTACAATGAGCAGTTCTTC. It specifies CASSPILGVSYNEQFF.

V gene TRBV28 combines with J gene TRBJ2-5; 11 nucleotides line up with TRBD2. With V trimmed by 5 bases and J by 5 bases, 7 bases remained unmatched. Looked up from germline, CDR1 is MDHEN and CDR2 is SYDVKM. There are 15 residues in the CDR3. CDR3 amino acids: CASSPLAGGGETQYF. DNA for the CDR3: TGTGCCAGCAGTCCCCTAGCGGGAGGAGGCGAGACCCAGTACTTC.

This clonotype was picked up a small number of times. This chain links TRBV11-2 with TRBJ2-4; either TRBD1 or TRBD2 may fit D (6 bases each). V was clipped by 7 bases and J by 3 bases, with 22 bases between them. The length of the CDR3 is 17 residues. Germline assignment: CDR1 SGHAT and CDR2 FQNNGV. CDR3 protein: CASNSGGGPGGKNIQYF. DNA of the CDR3: TGTGCCAGCAATAGCGGAGGGGGACCTGGGGGCAAAAACATTCAGTACTTC.

The V call is TRBV28, the J call TRBJ2-3; D might be TRBD2 (6 bases). This CDR3 contains 16 residues. V shed 10 bases and J shed 1 base, with 21 bases lying between them. The germline gives CDR1 MDHEN, CDR2 SYDVKM. CDR3 DNA: TGTGCCACTCGGGACTCCCAGGCGGGTGGCACAGATACGCAGTATTTT. Its translation is CATRDSQAGGTDTQYF.

The chain is built from TRBV23-1 and TRBJ1-6; D is undetermined. TRBV23-1 is treated as an ORF (open reading frame) with a function not yet certain. The CDR3 is 21 amino acids. Trimming shortened V by 0 bases and J by 0 bases, and 21 bases separated the two germline ends. CDR3 in DNA: TGCGCCAGCAGTCAATCGAAACACGATCGGGCGATCAACTCCTATAATTCACCCCTCCACTTT. Amino acids: CASSQSKHDRAINSYNSPLHF.

The chain is built from TRBV2 and TRBJ2-7; D possibly corresponds to TRBD2 (5 bases). This CDR3 contains 12 residues. The ends were cut back, 8 bases at V and 5 bases at J, with 13 bases in the middle. From germline, CDR1 is SNHLY and CDR2 FYNNEI. CDR3 sequence reads: CASGILGHEQYF. CDR3 DNA: TGTGCCAGCGGTATACTAGGCCACGAGCAGTACTTC.

The chain links TRBV9 to TRBJ2-3; 10 bases map to TRBD2. The CDR3 loop spans 17 amino acids. V shed 0 bases, J shed 3 bases, and the junction held 7 bases outside the gene matches. Germline lookup yields CDR1 SGDLS and CDR2 YYNGEE. The CDR3 region has the DNA TGTGCCAGCAGCGTAGTCCCTAGCGGGAGCCAAACAGATACGCAGTATTTT. It specifies CASSVVPSGSQTDTQYF.

The chain uses TRBV18 and TRBJ2-1; 13 positions agree with TRBD2. V gave up 3 bases and J gave up 9 bases; unmatched junction bases: 5. CDR1 is KGHSH, CDR2 LQKENI, per germline. CDR3 size: 15 residues. This CDR3 is CASSPGLAGDTEQFF. CDR3 DNA: TGTGCCAGCTCACCCGGACTAGCGGGAGATACTGAGCAGTTCTTC. Drawing the rest from reference TRBV18 and TRBJ2-1, the complete variable domain is NAGVMQNPRHLVRRRGQEARLRCSPMKGHSHVYWYRQLPEEGLKFMVYLQKENIIDESGMPKERFSAEFPKEGPSILRIQQVVRGDSAAYFCASSPGLAGDTEQFFGPGTRLTVL.

CDR3 in DNA: TGTGCCAGCAGCCCCCGGACAGGGTTAAACACTGAAGCTTTCTTT. It yields the protein CASSPRTGLNTEAFF. The chain carries TRBV5-4 and TRBJ1-1; 8 bases line up with TRBD1. The CDR3 has 15 amino acids. CDR1 is SGHNT and CDR2 is YYREEE in the germline V gene (reference sequence). The ends lost 4 bases at V and 2 bases at J; junction bases unmatched: 7. Full variable domain (missing parts from reference TRBV5-4 and TRBJ1-1): ETGVTQSPTHLIKTRGQQVTLRCSSQSGHNTVSWYQQALGQGPQFIFQYYREEENGRGNFPPRFSGLQFPNYSSELNVNALELDDSALYLCASSPRTGLNTEAFFGQGTRLTVV.

V usage is TRBV2 and J usage is TRBJ2-7; D is undetermined. The V end was cut by 4 bases, the J end by 7 bases, with 8 bases between. The CDR3 is 11 residues long. Germline V gives CDR1 SNHLY, CDR2 FYNNEI. The CDR3 loop reads CASSVKWEQYF. Here the CDR3 DNA reads TGTGCCAGCAGTGTCAAATGGGAGCAGTACTTC.

The V call is TRBV12-3 or TRBV12-4, the J call TRBJ2-5, with D uncertain. The V end lost 3 bases, the J end lost 5 bases, and 7 bases lay between the germline ends. The CDR3 covers 12 residues. CDR3 bases: TGTGCCAGCAGTTTCTTCGGCGAGACCCAGTACTTC. It is translated as CASSFFGETQYF.

The CDR3 region is CSAIRTENTEAFF. The CDR3 DNA reads as TGCAGCGCTATAAGGACGGAGAACACTGAAGCTTTCTTT. The rearrangement links TRBV29-1 to TRBJ1-1; no reliable D call. CDR1 and CDR2 from the germline V gene are SQVTM and ANQGSEA. The CDR3 sequence is 13 residues long. Trimming removed 7 bases at V and 1 base at J, with 13 bases between.

V usage is TRBV11-3 and J usage is TRBJ2-7; tentative D call: TRBD2 (6 bases). The CDR3 is 17 amino acids. Per germline, CDR1 SGHNT and CDR2 YENEEA. Trimming cost V 5 bases and J 0 bases, with 20 bases left between them. In DNA form, the CDR3 reads TGTGCCAGCAGCCTGCGAGTGCGGGGCGGGACCTCCTACGAGCAGTACTTC. This encodes CASSLRVRGGTSYEQYF. The full variable domain, with the rest looked up from reference TRBV11-3 and TRBJ2-7, is EAGVVQSPRYKIIEKKQPVAFWCNPISGHNTLYWYLQNLGQGPELLIRYENEEAVDDSQLPKDRFSAERLKGVDSTLKIQPAELGDSAVYLCASSLRVRGGTSYEQYFGPGTRLTVT.

V is TRBV6-5 and J is TRBJ1-2; D might be TRBD1 (5 bases). Trimming removed 0 bases at V and 7 bases at J, with 15 bases between. CDR1 MNHEY and CDR2 SVGAGI come from the germline V gene. The CDR3 contains 15 residues. The CDR3 DNA sequence: TGTGCCAGCAGTTACTCCGAATCCGGGGGAGCTGGCTACACCTTC. It yields the protein CASSYSESGGAGYTF.

The count of this clonotype is one. The chain employs TRBV19 and TRBJ1-5; D gene unclear. Germline V gives CDR1 LNHDA, CDR2 SQIVND (reference sequence). Trimming left V 1 base short and J 0 bases short, with 4 bases between. There are 14 residues in the CDR3. CDR3 nucleotide sequence: TGTGCCAGTAGTATAGGACATAGCAATCAGCCCCAGCATTTT. The encoded protein is CASSIGHSNQPQHF.

The CDR3 loop reads CSASYTGDTEAFF. DNA of the CDR3: TGCAGTGCTAGTTATACGGGGGACACTGAAGCTTTCTTT. The V and J genes are TRBV20-1 and TRBJ1-1; possible D gene TRBD1, 5 bases. Germline V gene sequence: CDR1 DFQATT, CDR2 SNEGSKA (reference sequence). The V end was cut by 3 bases, the J end by 3 bases, with 11 bases between. This CDR3 has 13 residues.

The chain combines TRBV4-3 with TRBJ2-2, with 10 bases fitting TRBD2. The CDR3 extends over 19 amino acids. J lost 1 base, V lost 0 bases, and 8 bases had no gene match. Looked up from germline, CDR1 is LGHNA and CDR2 is YSLEER. The CDR3 DNA sequence: TGCGCCAGCAGCCAAGAGGCTAGCGGGAGTACCGTGAACACCGGGGAGCTGTTTTTT. Its translation: CASSQEASGSTVNTGELFF.

This clonotype was recorded only once. J is TRBJ2-1 and V is TRBV5-1, with 7 bases aligning to TRBD2. The CDR3 totals 15 residues. Trimming removed 1 base from V and 5 bases from J; junction bases left unmatched: 6. Looked up from germline, CDR1 is SGHRS and CDR2 is YFSETQ. CDR3 amino acids: CASSLPRSGDNEQFF. The DNA for the CDR3 is TGCGCCAGCAGCTTGCCTAGGAGCGGGGACAATGAGCAGTTCTTC.

The chain has TRBV29-1 and TRBJ1-2; TRBD1 might be the D (5 bases). This CDR3 contains 12 residues. Per the germline V gene, CDR1 is SQVTM and CDR2 is ANQGSEA. With 5 bases removed from V and 7 bases from J, the gap between germline ends came to 14 bases. Here the CDR3 DNA reads TGCAGCGTTTATCTCCAGGGACCTGGCTACACCTTC. It encodes CSVYLQGPGYTF. Complete variable domain (other parts from reference TRBV29-1 and TRBJ1-2): SAVISQKPSRDICQRGTSLTIQCQVDSQVTMMFWYRQQPGQSLTLIATANQGSEATYESGFVIDKFPISRPNLTFSTLTVSNMSPEDSSIYLCSVYLQGPGYTFGSGTRLTVV.

CDR3 DNA sequence: TGTGCCAGCAGCATCCTTTTAGGGGGCAATGAGCAGTTCTTC. It specifies CASSILLGGNEQFF. This sequence joins TRBV7-9 and TRBJ2-1; possible D gene TRBD1, 6 bases. Germline-derived CDR1 and CDR2 are SEHNR and FQNEAQ (reference sequence). CDR3 length equals 14 residues. V was shortened by 5 bases and J by 6 bases, with 14 bases between the two germline ends.

This clonotype was detected once. The rearrangement uses TRBV7-1 and TRBJ1-6; D may be TRBD1 (5 bases). TRBV7-1 is flagged as an ORF with uncertain function. The CDR3 runs 15 residues. Trimming shortened V by 3 bases and J by 2 bases, and 8 bases separated the two germline ends. The CDR3 sequence is CASSSGVPYNSPLHF. CDR3 bases: TGTGCCAGCAGCTCGGGGGTCCCCTATAATTCACCCCTCCACTTT.

The J gene is TRBJ2-7, the V gene TRBV5-6, with D unresolved. The germline V gene has CDR1 SGHDT and CDR2 YYEEEE. V gave up 3 bases and J gave up 0 bases, with 7 bases separating them. This CDR3 is 13 amino acids long. CDR3 sequence reads: CASSYRNSYEQYF. CDR3 in DNA: TGTGCCAGCAGCTACAGAAACTCCTACGAGCAGTACTTC. Based on the CDR3 plus reference TRBV5-6 and TRBJ2-7, the full variable domain is DAGVTQSPTHLIKTRGQQVTLRCSPKSGHDTVSWYQQALGQGPQFIFQYYEEEERQRGNFPDRFSGHQFPNYSSELNVNALLLGDSALYLCASSYRNSYEQYFGPGTRLTVT.

V is TRBV6-4 and J is TRBJ2-3; D may be TRBD2 (7 bases). This CDR3 is built from 14 residues. Germline V gene sequence: CDR1 MRHNA, CDR2 SNTAGT. V was shortened by 2 bases and J by 2 bases, with 8 bases between the two germline ends. CDR3 protein: CASSDGGATDTQYF. In DNA form, the CDR3 reads TGTGCCAGCAGTGACGGGGGGGCCACAGATACGCAGTATTTT.